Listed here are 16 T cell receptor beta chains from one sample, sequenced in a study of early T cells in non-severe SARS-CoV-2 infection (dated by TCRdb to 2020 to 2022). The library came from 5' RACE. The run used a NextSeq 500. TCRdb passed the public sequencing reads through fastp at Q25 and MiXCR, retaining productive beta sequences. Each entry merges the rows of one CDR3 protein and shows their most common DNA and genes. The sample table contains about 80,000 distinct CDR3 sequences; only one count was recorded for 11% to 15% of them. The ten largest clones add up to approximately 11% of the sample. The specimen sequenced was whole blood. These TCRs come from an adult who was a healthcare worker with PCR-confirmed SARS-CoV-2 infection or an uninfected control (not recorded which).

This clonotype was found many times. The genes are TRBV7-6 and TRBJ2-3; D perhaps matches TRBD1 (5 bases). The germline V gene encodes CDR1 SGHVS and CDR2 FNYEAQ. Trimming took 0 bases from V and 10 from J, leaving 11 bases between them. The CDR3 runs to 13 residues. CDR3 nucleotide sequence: TGTGCCAGCAGCTTAGCGCAGGGTTTCGCGCAGTATTTT. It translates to CASSLAQGFAQYF.

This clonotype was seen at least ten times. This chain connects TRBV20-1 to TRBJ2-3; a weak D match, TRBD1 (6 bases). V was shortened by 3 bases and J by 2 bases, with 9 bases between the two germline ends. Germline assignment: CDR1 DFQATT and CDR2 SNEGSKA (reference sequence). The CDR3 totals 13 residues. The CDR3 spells CSARDRYTDTQYF. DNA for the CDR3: TGCAGTGCTAGGGACAGATACACAGATACGCAGTATTTT.

The CDR3 region has the DNA TGTGCCAGCAGCTTAGTCGGGACAGGACAAAATGAAAAACTGTTTTTT. Translating it yields CASSLVGTGQNEKLFF. This chain links TRBV11-2 with TRBJ1-4, with 8 bases that match TRBD1. Germline assignment: CDR1 SGHAT and CDR2 FQNNGV. The J segment lost 5 bases and the V segment lost 1 base, leaving 6 bases of the junction unmatched. There are 16 residues in the CDR3.

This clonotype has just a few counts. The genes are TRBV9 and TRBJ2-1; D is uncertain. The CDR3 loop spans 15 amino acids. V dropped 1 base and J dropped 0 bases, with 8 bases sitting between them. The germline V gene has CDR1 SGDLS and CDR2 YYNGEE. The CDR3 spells CASSVQAPSYNEQFF. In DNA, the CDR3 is TGTGCCAGCAGCGTACAGGCCCCCTCCTACAATGAGCAGTTCTTC.

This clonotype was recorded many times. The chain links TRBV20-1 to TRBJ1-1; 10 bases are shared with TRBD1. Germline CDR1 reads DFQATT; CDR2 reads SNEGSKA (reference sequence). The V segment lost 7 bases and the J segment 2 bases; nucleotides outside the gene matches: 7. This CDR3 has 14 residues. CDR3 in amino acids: CSVGTGDFNTEAFF. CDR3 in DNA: TGCAGTGTTGGGACAGGGGACTTTAACACTGAAGCTTTCTTT.

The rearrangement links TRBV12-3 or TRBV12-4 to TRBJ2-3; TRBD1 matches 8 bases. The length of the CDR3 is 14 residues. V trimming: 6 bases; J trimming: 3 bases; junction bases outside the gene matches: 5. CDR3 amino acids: CASSPDRGTDTQYF. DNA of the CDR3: TGTGCCAGCAGCCCCGACAGGGGAACAGATACGCAGTATTTT.

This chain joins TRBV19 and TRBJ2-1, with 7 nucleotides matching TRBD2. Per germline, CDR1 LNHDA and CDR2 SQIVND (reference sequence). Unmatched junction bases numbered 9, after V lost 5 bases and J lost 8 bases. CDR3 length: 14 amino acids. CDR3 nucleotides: TGTGCCAGTAGTGGGGAGGGTGAGATCCATGAGCAGTTCTTC. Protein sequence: CASSGEGEIHEQFF.

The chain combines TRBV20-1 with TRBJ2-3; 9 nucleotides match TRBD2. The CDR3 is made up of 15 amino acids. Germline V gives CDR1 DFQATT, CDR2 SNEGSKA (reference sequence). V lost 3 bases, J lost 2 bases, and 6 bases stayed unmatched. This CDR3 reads CSARGSSGATDTQYF. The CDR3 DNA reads TGCAGTGCTAGGGGGTCTAGCGGGGCCACAGATACGCAGTATTTT.

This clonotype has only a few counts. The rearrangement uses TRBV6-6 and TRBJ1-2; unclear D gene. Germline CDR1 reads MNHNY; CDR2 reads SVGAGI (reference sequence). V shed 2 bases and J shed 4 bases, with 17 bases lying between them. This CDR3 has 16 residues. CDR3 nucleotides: TGTGCCAGCAGTTACGCGGTGCAGATGCCTAGCTATGGCTACACCTTC. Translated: CASSYAVQMPSYGYTF.

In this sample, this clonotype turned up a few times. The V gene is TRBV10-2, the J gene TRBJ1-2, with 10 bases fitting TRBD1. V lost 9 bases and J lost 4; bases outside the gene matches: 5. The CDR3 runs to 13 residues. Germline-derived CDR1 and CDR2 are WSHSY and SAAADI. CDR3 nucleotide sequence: TGCGCCAGTAGACAGGGGGCGTCCTATGGCTACACCTTC. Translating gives CASRQGASYGYTF.

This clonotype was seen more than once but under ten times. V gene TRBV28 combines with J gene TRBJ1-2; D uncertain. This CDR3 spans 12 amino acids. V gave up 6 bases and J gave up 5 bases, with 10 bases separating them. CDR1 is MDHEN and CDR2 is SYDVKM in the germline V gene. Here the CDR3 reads CASSIPPYGYTF. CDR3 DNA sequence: TGTGCCAGCAGCATACCACCGTATGGCTACACCTTC.

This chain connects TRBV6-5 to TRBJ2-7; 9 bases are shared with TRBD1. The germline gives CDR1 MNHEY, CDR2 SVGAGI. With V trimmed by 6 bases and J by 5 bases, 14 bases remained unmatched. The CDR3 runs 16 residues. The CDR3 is CASSSRGTGHRHEQYF. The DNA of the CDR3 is TGTGCCAGCAGCAGCCGCGGGACAGGGCATAGGCACGAGCAGTACTTC.

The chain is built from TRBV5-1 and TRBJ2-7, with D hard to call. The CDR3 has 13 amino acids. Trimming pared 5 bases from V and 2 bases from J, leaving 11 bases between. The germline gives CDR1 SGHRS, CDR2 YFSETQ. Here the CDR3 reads CASSFDRAYEQYF. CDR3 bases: TGCGCCAGCAGTTTTGATAGGGCCTACGAGCAGTACTTC.

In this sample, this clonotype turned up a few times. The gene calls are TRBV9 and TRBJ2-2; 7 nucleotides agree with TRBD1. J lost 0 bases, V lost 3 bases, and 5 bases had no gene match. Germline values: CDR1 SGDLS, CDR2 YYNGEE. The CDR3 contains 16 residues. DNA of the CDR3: TGTGCCAGCAGCGCAACAGGGGTATCGAACACCGGGGAGCTGTTTTTT. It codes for CASSATGVSNTGELFF.

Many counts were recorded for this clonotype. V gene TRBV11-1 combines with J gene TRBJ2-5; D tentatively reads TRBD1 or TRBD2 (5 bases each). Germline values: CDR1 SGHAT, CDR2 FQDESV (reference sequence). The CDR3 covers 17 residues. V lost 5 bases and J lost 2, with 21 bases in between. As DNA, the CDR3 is TGTGCCAGCAGCGACCCCCCTCGGGACGGGGTACAAGAGACCCAGTACTTC. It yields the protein CASSDPPRDGVQETQYF.

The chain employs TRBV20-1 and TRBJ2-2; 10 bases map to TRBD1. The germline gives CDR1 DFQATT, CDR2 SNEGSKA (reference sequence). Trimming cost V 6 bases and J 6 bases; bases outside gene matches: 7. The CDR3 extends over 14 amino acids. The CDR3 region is CSAQGQGRAGELFF. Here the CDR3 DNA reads TGCAGTGCCCAGGGACAGGGGAGGGCCGGGGAGCTGTTTTTT.